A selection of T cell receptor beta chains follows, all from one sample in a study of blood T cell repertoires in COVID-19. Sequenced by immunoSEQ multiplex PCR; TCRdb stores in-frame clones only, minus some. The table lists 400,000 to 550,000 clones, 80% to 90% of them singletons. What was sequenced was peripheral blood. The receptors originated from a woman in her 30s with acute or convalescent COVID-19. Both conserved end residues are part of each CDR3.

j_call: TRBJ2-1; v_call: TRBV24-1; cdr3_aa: CATSDPTSQLAGGSYNEQFF
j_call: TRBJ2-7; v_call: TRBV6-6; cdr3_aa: CASSYRATGGYEQYF
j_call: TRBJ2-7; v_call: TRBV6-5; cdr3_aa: CASSFYSGGSYEQYF
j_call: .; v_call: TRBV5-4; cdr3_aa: CASRAGTSGGIIHYEQYF
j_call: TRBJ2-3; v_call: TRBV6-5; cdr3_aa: CASKPSGGGDTQYF
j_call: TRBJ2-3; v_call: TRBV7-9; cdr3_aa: CASSIGQSVGTDTQYF
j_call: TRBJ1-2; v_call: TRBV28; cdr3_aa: CASSSRDRGKANYGYTF
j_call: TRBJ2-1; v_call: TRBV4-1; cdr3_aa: CASSQDQEGTYNEQFF
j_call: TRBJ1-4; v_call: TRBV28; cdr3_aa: CASAGDRFAEKLFF
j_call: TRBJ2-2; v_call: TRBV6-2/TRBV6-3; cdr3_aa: CASSWGLAMNTGELFF
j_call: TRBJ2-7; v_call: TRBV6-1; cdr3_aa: CASSEASRGEQYF
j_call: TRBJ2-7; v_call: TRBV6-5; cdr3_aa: CASRLGETYEQYF
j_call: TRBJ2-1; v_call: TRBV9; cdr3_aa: CASSVGTSESREQFF
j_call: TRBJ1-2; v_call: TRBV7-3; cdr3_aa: CASSPRAGREGYTF
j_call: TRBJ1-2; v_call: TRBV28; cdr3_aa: CASSLRTGGAYGGYTF
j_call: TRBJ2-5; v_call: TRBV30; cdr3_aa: CAWIAGAYQETQYF
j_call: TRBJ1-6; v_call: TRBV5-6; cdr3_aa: CASSLVLGTENSPLHF
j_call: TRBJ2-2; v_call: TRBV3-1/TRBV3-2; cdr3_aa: CASARTSGGPGELFF
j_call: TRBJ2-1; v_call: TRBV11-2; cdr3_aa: CASSLDTREQFF
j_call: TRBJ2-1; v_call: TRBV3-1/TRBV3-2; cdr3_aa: CASSQRGLAGNNEQFF
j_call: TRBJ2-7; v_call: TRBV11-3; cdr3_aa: CASSKDTGGRRGYEQYF
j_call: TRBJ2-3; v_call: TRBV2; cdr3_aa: CASNIVDTQYF
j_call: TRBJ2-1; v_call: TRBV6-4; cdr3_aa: CASSLYPFSDRGVNEQFF
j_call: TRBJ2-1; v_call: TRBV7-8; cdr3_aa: CASSSDVGGTYNEQFF
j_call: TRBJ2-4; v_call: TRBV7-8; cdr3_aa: CASSLDRGLAKNIQYF
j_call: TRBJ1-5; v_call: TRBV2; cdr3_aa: CASNLDRQGGGQPQHF
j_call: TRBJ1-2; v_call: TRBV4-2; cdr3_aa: CASSQAAGNDYGYTF
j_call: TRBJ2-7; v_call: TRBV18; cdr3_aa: CASALQSGPVYEQYF
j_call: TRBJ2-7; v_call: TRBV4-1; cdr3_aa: CASSQGEGANEQYF
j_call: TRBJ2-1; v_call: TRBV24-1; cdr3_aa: CATSDFSSRDRITNEQFF
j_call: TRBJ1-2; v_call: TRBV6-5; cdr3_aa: CASSLGGQTNYGYTF
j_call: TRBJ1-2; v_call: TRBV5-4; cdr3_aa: CASSFWLYGYTF
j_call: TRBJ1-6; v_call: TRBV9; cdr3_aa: CASSVQQGDSPLHF
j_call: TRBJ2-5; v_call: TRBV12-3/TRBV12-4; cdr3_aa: CASSFRQKETQYF
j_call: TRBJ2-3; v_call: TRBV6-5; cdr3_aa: CASSKLPRLTDTQYF
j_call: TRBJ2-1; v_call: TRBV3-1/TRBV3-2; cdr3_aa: CASSQLLAGGSYEQFF
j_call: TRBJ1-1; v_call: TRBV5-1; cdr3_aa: CASSPGTGTEAFF
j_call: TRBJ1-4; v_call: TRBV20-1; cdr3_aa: CSVERGEKLFF
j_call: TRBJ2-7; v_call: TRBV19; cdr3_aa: CASSPFRTSWEQYF
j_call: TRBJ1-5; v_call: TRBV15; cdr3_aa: CATSSKTGAQPQHF
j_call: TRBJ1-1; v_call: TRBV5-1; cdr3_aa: CASSLLPGDTEAFF
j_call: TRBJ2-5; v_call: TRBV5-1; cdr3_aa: CASSPDSGSLGTQYF
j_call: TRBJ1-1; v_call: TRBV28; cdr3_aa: CASSLGTGRAEAFF
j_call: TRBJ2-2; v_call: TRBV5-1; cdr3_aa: CASSLERVWLAGVGELFF
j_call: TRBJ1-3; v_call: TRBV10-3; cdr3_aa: CAIRDTYSGNTIYF
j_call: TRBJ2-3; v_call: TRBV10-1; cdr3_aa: CASRVPGTQYF
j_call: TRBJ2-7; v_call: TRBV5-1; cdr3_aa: CASKGRTGLEEQYF
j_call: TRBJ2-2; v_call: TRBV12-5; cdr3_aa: CASGLLLPWAPEQTNTGELFF
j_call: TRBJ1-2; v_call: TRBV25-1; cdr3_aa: CASSEPGSNYGYTF
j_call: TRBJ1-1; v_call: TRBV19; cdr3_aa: CASSLRATEAFF
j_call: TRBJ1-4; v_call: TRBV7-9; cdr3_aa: CASSLVGPGEKLFF
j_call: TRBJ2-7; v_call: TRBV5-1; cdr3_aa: CASSLEGGSYEQYF
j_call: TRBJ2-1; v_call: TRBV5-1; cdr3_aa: CASSGGLAGDNEQFF
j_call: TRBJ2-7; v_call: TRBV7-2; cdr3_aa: CATLPSRGGREQYF
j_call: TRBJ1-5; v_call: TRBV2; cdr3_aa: CASSVTGTGLSNQPQHF